This T cell receptor (beta chain) was obtained from a study of control samples from healthy donors and cancer patients. Germline values: CDR1 SGHTA, CDR2 FQGTGA. The J segment lost 0 bases and the V segment lost 4 bases, leaving 9 bases of the junction unmatched. The CDR3 is 17 amino acids. Sequencing was performed with immunoSEQ multiplex PCR; in TCRdb, only in-frame clones are kept and a portion is missing. The table has 100,000 to 150,000 clones, around 90% seen once. This receptor was taken from a man aged 35 to 55 in good health. Sequenced sample: blood. The chain is built from TRBV7-3 and TRBJ1-1; the match to TRBD1 covers 9 bases. In nucleotides, the CDR3 is TGTGCCAGCAGCTCGGACAGGGGTCACGACATGAACACTGAAGCTTTCTTT. Translating gives CASSSDRGHDMNTEAFF.